These T cell receptor beta chains were read from a single sample in a study of blood T cells in healthy people across ages. One entry per CDR3 protein, called by TCRdb with MiXCR from the 5' RACE reads. In the table there are around 580,000 distinct CDR3 sequences, roughly 48% of which are singletons. Material for sequencing was blood. The receptors derive from an elderly man in good health. CDR3s include the opening cysteine and the closing phenylalanine or tryptophan. The D gene is left open where the match is weak. Clone size is shown for a subset of rows, as once, few, many or a class of expanded clone.

size: NA; V: TRBV12-3/TRBV12-4; J: TRBJ2-5; D: NA; CDR3: CASSLTTYQETQYF; DNA: TGTGCCAGCAGTTTAACAACCTACCAAGAGACCCAGTACTTC
size: NA; V: TRBV9; J: TRBJ2-7; D: NA; CDR3: CASSVDQGVGYEQYF; DNA: TGTGCCAGCAGCGTAGATCAGGGTGTGGGCTACGAGCAGTACTTC
size: few; V: TRBV3-1; J: TRBJ1-1; D: NA; CDR3: CASSQNGALNTEAFF; DNA: TGTGCCAGCAGCCAAAACGGGGCCCTGAACACTGAAGCTTTCTTT
size: few; V: TRBV29-1; J: TRBJ2-5; D: NA; CDR3: CSVEDLHSQETQYF; DNA: TGCAGCGTTGAAGATTTGCACAGCCAAGAGACCCAGTACTTC
size: NA; V: TRBV20-1; J: TRBJ2-1; D: NA; CDR3: CSATPQVGVRYEQFF; DNA: TGCAGTGCTACCCCACAGGTGGGAGTAAGGTATGAGCAGTTCTTC
size: few; V: TRBV4-3; J: TRBJ2-5; D: TRBD2; CDR3: CASSQDLAGGRETQYF; DNA: TGCGCCAGCAGCCAGGATCTAGCGGGAGGGAGAGAGACCCAGTACTTC
size: NA; V: TRBV7-9; J: TRBJ1-4; D: TRBD1; CDR3: CASSFWTGGDEKLFF; DNA: TGTGCCAGCAGCTTTTGGACAGGGGGTGATGAAAAACTGTTTTTT
size: NA; V: TRBV6-2/TRBV6-3; J: TRBJ2-1; D: NA; CDR3: CASSYSGTSHNEQFF; DNA: TGTGCCAGCAGTTACTCGGGGACTTCGCACAATGAGCAGTTCTTC
size: NA; V: TRBV24-1; J: TRBJ2-1; D: TRBD2; CDR3: CATSGSDRGGFYNEQFF; DNA: TGTGCCACCAGTGGATCCGACCGGGGAGGGTTCTACAATGAGCAGTTCTTC
size: many; V: TRBV6-5; J: TRBJ2-1; D: NA; CDR3: CASSAGGSNEQFF; DNA: TGTGCCAGCAGTGCAGGGGGGTCGAATGAGCAGTTCTTC
size: NA; V: TRBV12-5; J: TRBJ2-7; D: NA; CDR3: CASGLVRGGTYEQYF; DNA: TGTGCTAGTGGTTTGGTAAGGGGGGGGACCTACGAGCAGTACTTC
size: NA; V: TRBV20-1; J: TRBJ2-5; D: TRBD2; CDR3: CSAAPGLAAQRAQYF; DNA: TGCAGTGCCGCTCCCGGACTAGCGGCCCAACGGGCCCAGTACTTC
size: NA; V: TRBV19; J: TRBJ2-7; D: NA; CDR3: CASSITGTPYEQYF; DNA: TGTGCCAGTAGTATCACAGGGACGCCCTACGAGCAGTACTTC
size: many; V: TRBV6-6; J: TRBJ2-2; D: TRBD2; CDR3: CASSYSTSGRGTGELFF; DNA: TGTGCCAGCAGTTACTCGACCAGCGGGAGGGGCACCGGGGAGCTGTTTTTT
size: few; V: TRBV7-9; J: TRBJ2-1; D: TRBD1; CDR3: CASSHRGLLDEQFF; DNA: TGTGCCAGCAGCCACAGGGGGCTACTGGATGAGCAGTTCTTC
size: NA; V: TRBV4-3; J: TRBJ1-2; D: TRBD1; CDR3: CASSQVGTAFSYGYTF; DNA: TGCGCCAGCAGCCAAGTCGGGACAGCCTTTAGCTATGGCTACACCTTC
size: once; V: TRBV6-5; J: TRBJ1-6; D: NA; CDR3: CASSYGDRISPLHF; DNA: TGTGCCAGCAGTTACGGGGATCGGATTTCACCCCTCCACTTT
size: NA; V: TRBV12-3/TRBV12-4; J: TRBJ2-1; D: TRBD2; CDR3: CASRLSGGAGGNEQFF; DNA: TGTGCCAGCCGATTAAGCGGGGGGGCAGGTGGCAATGAGCAGTTCTTC
size: NA; V: TRBV7-2; J: TRBJ1-1; D: NA; CDR3: CASEVNTEAFF; DNA: TGTGCCAGCGAGGTGAACACTGAAGCTTTCTTT
size: few; V: TRBV7-9; J: TRBJ2-1; D: TRBD2; CDR3: CASSPALAGVRNEQFF; DNA: TGTGCCAGCAGCCCAGCTCTAGCGGGAGTCCGCAATGAGCAGTTCTTC
size: NA; V: TRBV12-3/TRBV12-4; J: TRBJ1-1; D: TRBD1; CDR3: CASSTGTGGTEAFF; DNA: TGTGCCAGCAGTACCGGGACAGGGGGGACTGAAGCTTTCTTT
size: few; V: TRBV7-2; J: TRBJ1-2; D: TRBD1; CDR3: CASSPRTGGSYGYTF; DNA: TGTGCCAGCAGCCCCCGGACAGGGGGGAGCTATGGCTACACCTTC
size: few; V: TRBV7-3; J: TRBJ2-3; D: NA; CDR3: CASSLGLDHSPTDTQYF; DNA: TGTGCCAGCAGCTTAGGCCTGGATCACTCTCCCACAGATACGCAGTATTTT
size: NA; V: TRBV7-2; J: TRBJ2-7; D: NA; CDR3: CASSEQGGAYEQYF; DNA: TGTGCCAGCAGCGAACAGGGGGGGGCTTACGAGCAGTACTTC
size: NA; V: TRBV5-1; J: TRBJ2-3; D: TRBD2; CDR3: CASSFGTSGGNTDTQYF; DNA: TGCGCCAGCAGCTTCGGGACTAGCGGGGGCAACACAGATACGCAGTATTTT
size: NA; V: TRBV25-1; J: TRBJ1-2; D: NA; CDR3: CASSGAQANWGYGYTF; DNA: TGTGCCAGCAGTGGGGCCCAGGCAAACTGGGGCTATGGCTACACCTTC
size: few; V: TRBV15; J: TRBJ2-5; D: NA; CDR3: CATSRDDKRGETQYF; DNA: TGTGCCACCAGCAGAGATGATAAGCGCGGGGAGACCCAGTACTTC
size: NA; V: TRBV30; J: TRBJ2-1; D: NA; CDR3: CAWSVTHNEQFF; DNA: TGTGCCTGGAGTGTAACCCACAATGAGCAGTTCTTC
size: many; V: TRBV6-5; J: TRBJ2-7; D: NA; CDR3: CASSRGLEYEQYF; DNA: TGTGCCAGCAGCCGGGGACTGGAATACGAGCAGTACTTC
size: many; V: TRBV6-6; J: TRBJ2-3; D: NA; CDR3: CASGGKDTQYF; DNA: TGTGCCAGCGGGGGGAAAGATACGCAGTATTTT
size: once; V: TRBV6-6; J: TRBJ2-7; D: NA; CDR3: CASSYSRQAVAYEQYF; DNA: TGTGCCAGCAGTTACTCGAGGCAGGCCGTCGCCTACGAGCAGTACTTC
size: NA; V: TRBV6-2/TRBV6-3; J: TRBJ2-4; D: TRBD1; CDR3: CASGDSTYAKNIQYF; DNA: TGTGCCAGCGGGGACAGCACCTATGCCAAAAACATTCAGTACTTC